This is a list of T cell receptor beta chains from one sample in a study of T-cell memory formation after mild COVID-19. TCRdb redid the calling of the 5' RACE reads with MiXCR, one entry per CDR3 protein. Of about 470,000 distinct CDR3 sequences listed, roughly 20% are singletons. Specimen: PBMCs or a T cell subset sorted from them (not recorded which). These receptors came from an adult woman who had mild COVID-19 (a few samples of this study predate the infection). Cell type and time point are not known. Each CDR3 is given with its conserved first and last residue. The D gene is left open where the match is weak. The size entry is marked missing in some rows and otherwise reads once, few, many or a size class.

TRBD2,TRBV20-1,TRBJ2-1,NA,TGCAGTGCCCAAGGACTAGTCCTCCACAATGAGCAGTTCTTC,CSAQGLVLHNEQFF
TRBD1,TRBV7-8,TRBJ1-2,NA,TGTGCCAGCAGCAGACAGGGTGGCGGCTACACCTTC,CASSRQGGGYTF
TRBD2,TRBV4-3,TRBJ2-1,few,TGCGCCAGCAGCCAAGGTTCCGGGACTAGCGGGAGGGTCCGGTTCTTC,CASSQGSGTSGRVRFF
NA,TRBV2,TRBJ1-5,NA,TGTGCCAGCAGTGCGGTAGGAGTCAATCAGCCCCAGCATTTT,CASSAVGVNQPQHF
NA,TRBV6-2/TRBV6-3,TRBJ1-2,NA,TGTGCCAGCAGTTACGGTTCGCGACCTAACTATGGCTACACCTTC,CASSYGSRPNYGYTF
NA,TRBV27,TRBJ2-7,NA,TGTGCCAGCAGTTTATCGGGGATCAGTGCCACTTCCTACGAGCAGTACTTC,CASSLSGISATSYEQYF
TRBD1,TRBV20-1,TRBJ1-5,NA,TGCAGTGCTGCCTTAGGGACAGTTAGCAATCAGCCCCAGCATTTT,CSAALGTVSNQPQHF
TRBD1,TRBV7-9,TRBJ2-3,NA,TGTGCCAGCACCCACGGGACAGGGAGCACAGATACGCAGTATTTT,CASTHGTGSTDTQYF
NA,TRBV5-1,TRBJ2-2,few,TGCGCCAGCAGCCCGCACAAGACCGGGGAGCTGTTTTTT,CASSPHKTGELFF
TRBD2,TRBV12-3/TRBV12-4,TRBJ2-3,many,TGTGCCAGCAGTTTCGCGGGGGGCACAGATACGCAGTATTTT,CASSFAGGTDTQYF
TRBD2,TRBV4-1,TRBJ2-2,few,TGCGCCAGCAGCCCCGGTCCGGCGGGGGGGCCCAACACCGGGGAGCTGTTTTTT,CASSPGPAGGPNTGELFF
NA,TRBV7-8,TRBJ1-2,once,TGTGCCAGCAGCCCCCAGGCCCCTAACTATGGCTACACCTTC,CASSPQAPNYGYTF
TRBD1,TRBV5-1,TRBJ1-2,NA,TGCGCCAGCAGCTTGGCGCGAACCGGGACAGCTGACCCATGCACCTTC,CASSLARTGTADPCTF
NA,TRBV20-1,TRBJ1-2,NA,TGCAGTGCTAGAGATCAGCCTGGGTTTGGCTACACCTTC,CSARDQPGFGYTF
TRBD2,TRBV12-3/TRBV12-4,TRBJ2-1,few,TGTGCCAGCAGTCCAAGCGGGGGGGCGAGGAATGAGCAGTTCTTC,CASSPSGGARNEQFF
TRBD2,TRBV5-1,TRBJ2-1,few,TGCGCCAGCAGCCCAGGCACCTCTAGCGGGGGAGCGCATGAGCAGTTCTTC,CASSPGTSSGGAHEQFF
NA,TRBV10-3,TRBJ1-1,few,TGTGCCATCAGTGAGTCGAACACTGAAGCTTTCTTT,CAISESNTEAFF
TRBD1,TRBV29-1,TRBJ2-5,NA,TGCAGCGGGGGACAGGTTAGAGACCAGTACTTC,CSGGQVRDQYF
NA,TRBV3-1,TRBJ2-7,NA,TGTGCCAGCAGCCAGGGTACCTGGGGAAAGTACTTC,CASSQGTWGKYF
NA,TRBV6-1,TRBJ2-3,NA,TGTGCCAGCAGGACAGGACAGTGGGGGGCAGATACGCAGTATTTT,CASRTGQWGADTQYF
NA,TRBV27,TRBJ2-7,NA,TGTGCCAGCGGGGCGGGGACAGTCTACGAGCAGTACTTC,CASGAGTVYEQYF
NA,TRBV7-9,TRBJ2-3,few,TGTGCCATCACCCCCTTGGATACGCAGTATTTT,CAITPLDTQYF
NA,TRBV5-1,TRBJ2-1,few,TGCGCCAGCTGGGTAAGAGTAGATGAGCAGTTCTTC,CASWVRVDEQFF
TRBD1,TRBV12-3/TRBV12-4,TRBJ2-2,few,TGTGCCAGCAGTTCCGGGACAGCTCCCACCGGGGAGCTGTTTTTT,CASSSGTAPTGELFF
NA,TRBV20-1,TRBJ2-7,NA,TGCAGTGCTAGAGTCCTGACCCTTCAGGGATCCGATCGATTCCTCTACGAGCAGTACTTC,CSARVLTLQGSDRFLYEQYF
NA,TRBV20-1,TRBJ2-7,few,TGCAGTGCTAGGCATCGCCAGCATTACGAGCAGTACTTC,CSARHRQHYEQYF
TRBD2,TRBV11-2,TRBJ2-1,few,TGTGCCAGCAGCTTAGGCCGCGGACTAGCGGGACCTTACAATGAGCAGTTCTTC,CASSLGRGLAGPYNEQFF
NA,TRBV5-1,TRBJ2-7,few,TGCGCCAGCAGCTTTGAAAGCCGCTCCTACGAGCAGTACTTC,CASSFESRSYEQYF
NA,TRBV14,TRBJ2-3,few,TGTGCCAGCAGCCACTACCTCTCTAGCACAGATACGCAGTATTTT,CASSHYLSSTDTQYF
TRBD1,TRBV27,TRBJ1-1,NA,TGTGCCAGCAGTTTAGAGGGGGCGAGGGGAGCTTTCTTT,CASSLEGARGAFF
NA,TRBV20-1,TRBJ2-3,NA,TGCAGTGCTAGTCACACAGGCGGGAGCACAGATACGCAGTATTTT,CSASHTGGSTDTQYF
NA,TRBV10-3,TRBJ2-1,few,TGTGCCATCAGTGACCCGACTGAGGATGAGCAGTTCTTC,CAISDPTEDEQFF
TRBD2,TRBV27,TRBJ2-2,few,TGTGCCAGCAGGGCCCGGGGAGCGGGAGACACCGGGGAGCTGTTTTTT,CASRARGAGDTGELFF
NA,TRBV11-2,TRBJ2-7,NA,TGTGCCAGCAGCTTAATGGACGGACCCTACGAGCAGTACTTC,CASSLMDGPYEQYF
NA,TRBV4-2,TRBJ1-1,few,TGTGCCAGCAGCCAAGATCGGGGAGCTTTCTTT,CASSQDRGAFF
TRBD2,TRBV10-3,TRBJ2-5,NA,TGTGCCATCAGTGAGCCGGCCGGACTAGCGGGTTGGTCTATGGAGACCCAGTACTTC,CAISEPAGLAGWSMETQYF
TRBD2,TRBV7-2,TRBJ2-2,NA,TGTGCCAGCAGCCCAGCCGGGACTAGCGCGGGCTCCGGGGAGCTGTTTTTT,CASSPAGTSAGSGELFF
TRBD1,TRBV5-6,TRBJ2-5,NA,TGTGCCAGCAGCTTGCAGGGGGCGCGGGAGACCCAGTACTTC,CASSLQGARETQYF
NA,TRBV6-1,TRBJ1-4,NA,TGTGCCAGCAGTGAAGTTGGGGGAGTGGGTGAAAAACTGTTTTTT,CASSEVGGVGEKLFF
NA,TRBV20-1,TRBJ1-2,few,TGCAGTGCTAGAGTAAACGATGGCTACACCTTC,CSARVNDGYTF
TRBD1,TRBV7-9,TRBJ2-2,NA,TGTGCCAGCAGCTCAACAGGGGGACCCACCGGGGAGCTGTTTTTT,CASSSTGGPTGELFF
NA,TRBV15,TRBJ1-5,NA,TGTGCCACCAGCAGCGGACGTGGTAAATGGGCTCAGCCCCAGCATTTT,CATSSGRGKWAQPQHF
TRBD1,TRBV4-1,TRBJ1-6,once,TGCGCCAGCAGCCAAGGGGACAGGGGCAATTCACCCCTCCACTTT,CASSQGDRGNSPLHF
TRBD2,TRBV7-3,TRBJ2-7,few,TGTGCCAGCAGCTCCTCAGCGGGATACGAGCAGTACTTC,CASSSSAGYEQYF
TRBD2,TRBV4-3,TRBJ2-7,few,TGCGCCAGCAGCCAAGATCTTAGCGGGAGCTCCTACGAGCAGTACTTC,CASSQDLSGSSYEQYF
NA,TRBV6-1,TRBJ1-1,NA,TGTGCCGCAGGACGGGTGAACACTGAAGCTTTCTTT,CAAGRVNTEAFF
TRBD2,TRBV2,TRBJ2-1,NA,TGTGCCAGCAGTGAAGGGACTAGGAACAATGAGCAGTTCTTC,CASSEGTRNNEQFF
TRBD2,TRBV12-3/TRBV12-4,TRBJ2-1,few,TGTGCCAGCAGTCCTAGTCGGGGAGGGAGGCGCGAGCAGTTCTTC,CASSPSRGGRREQFF
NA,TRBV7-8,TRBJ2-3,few,TGTGCCAGCAGCTTAACGGGAATTCCAGATACGCAGTATTTT,CASSLTGIPDTQYF
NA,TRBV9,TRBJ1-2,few,TGTGCCAGCAGCGTACAGGGTCAATATGGCTACACCTTC,CASSVQGQYGYTF
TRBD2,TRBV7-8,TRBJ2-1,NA,TGTGCCAGCAGCCCTAGCGGGGGGGCTTCCAATGAGCAGTTCTTC,CASSPSGGASNEQFF
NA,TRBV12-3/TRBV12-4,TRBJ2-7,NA,TGTGCCAGCTCAGCCTCTGTAGGCGGAGGCCCCCTCCCCTCCACCTCCTACGAGCAGTACTTC,CASSASVGGGPLPSTSYEQYF